This T cell receptor (beta chain) stems from a study of T cell responses to AZD1222 COVID-19 vaccine. Germline-derived CDR1 and CDR2 are SGHDN and FVKESK. V gave up 4 bases and J gave up 0 bases; unmatched junction bases: 8. The CDR3 contains 17 residues. Findings and caveats of the study: Unmutated variant regions are reportedly targeted by nearly half of spike-specific TCRs.

Researchers grouped second doses given at about 4 or about 12 weeks into one pool. About this clone itself: Its antigen remains unidentified.

Sequenced by immunoSEQ multiplex PCR; TCRdb stores in-frame clones only, minus some. Of 150,000 to 200,000 clones listed, roughly nine tenths are singletons. The rearrangement links TRBV14 to TRBJ1-3, with 8 bases matching TRBD1. The sample consisted of peripheral blood, taken 28 days after the second AZD1222 dose. This TCR was recovered from an adult who received the AZD1222 COVID-19 vaccine. The CDR3 DNA is TGTGCCAGCAGCCTTGGGACAGGAGAATTCTCTGGAAACACCATATATTTT. Translation: CASSLGTGEFSGNTIYF. Looking up the rest from reference TRBV14 and TRBJ1-3 gives the full variable domain: EAGVTQFPSHSVIEKGQTVTLRCDPISGHDNLYWYRRVMGKEIKFLLHFVKESKQDESGMPNNRFLAERTGGTYSTLKVQPAELEDSGVYFCASSLGTGEFSGNTIYFGEGSWLTVV.